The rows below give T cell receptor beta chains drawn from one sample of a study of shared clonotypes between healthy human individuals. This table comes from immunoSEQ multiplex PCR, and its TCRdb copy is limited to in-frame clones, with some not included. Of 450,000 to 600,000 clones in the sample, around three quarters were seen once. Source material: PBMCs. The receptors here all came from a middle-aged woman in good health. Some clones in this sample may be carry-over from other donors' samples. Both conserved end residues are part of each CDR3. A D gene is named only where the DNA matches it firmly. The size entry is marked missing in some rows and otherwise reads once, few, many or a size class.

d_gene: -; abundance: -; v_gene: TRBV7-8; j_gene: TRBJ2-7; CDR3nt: TGTGCCAGCAGCTTAAATCCAGGGCCCTACGAGCAGTACTTC; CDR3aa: CASSLNPGPYEQYF
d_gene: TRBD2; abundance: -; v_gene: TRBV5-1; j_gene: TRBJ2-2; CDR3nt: TGCGCCAGCAGCGATAGCGGGATGGTCACCGGGGAGCTGTTTTTT; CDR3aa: CASSDSGMVTGELFF
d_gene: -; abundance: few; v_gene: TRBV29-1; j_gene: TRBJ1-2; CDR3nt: TGCAGCGTCGGACACCCAGGAGCCAACTATGGCTACACCTTC; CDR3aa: CSVGHPGANYGYTF
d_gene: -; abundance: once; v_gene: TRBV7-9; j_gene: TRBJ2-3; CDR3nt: TGTGCCAGCAGCTTGTTTGACCTCCGGGCTGCAGATACGCAGTATTTT; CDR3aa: CASSLFDLRAADTQYF
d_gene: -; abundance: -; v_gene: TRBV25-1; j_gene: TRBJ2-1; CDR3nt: TGTGCCAGCAGTGAATTGCACAGGGTGGGCGAGCAGTTCTTC; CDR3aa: CASSELHRVGEQFF
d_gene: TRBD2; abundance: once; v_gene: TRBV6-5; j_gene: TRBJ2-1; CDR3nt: TGTGCCAGCGGGAGGGCCCTCGCGAACAATGAGCAGTTCTTC; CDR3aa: CASGRALANNEQFF
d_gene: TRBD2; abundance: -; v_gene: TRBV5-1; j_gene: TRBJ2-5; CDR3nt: TGCGCCAGCAGCTTGGCCTCTTCGACTAGCGGACAAGAGACCCAGTACTTC; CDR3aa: CASSLASSTSGQETQYF
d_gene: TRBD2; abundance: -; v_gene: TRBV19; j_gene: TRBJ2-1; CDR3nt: TGTGCCAGTAGTATAGCCTCAGCGGGAGGCACCTACAATGAGCAGTTCTTC; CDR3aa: CASSIASAGGTYNEQFF
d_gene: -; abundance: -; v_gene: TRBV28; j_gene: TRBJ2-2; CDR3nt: TGTGCCAGCAGTTTTACTGGGGGCGGCACCGGGGAGCTGTTTTTT; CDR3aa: CASSFTGGGTGELFF
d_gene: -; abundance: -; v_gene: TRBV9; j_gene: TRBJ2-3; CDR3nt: TGTGCCAGCAGCCCCATGACTGGTACGCAGTATTTT; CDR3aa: CASSPMTGTQYF
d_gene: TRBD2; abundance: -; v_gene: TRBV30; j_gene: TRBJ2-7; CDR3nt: TGTGCCTGGAGTTTACTAGCGGGAGGATACGAGCAGTACTTC; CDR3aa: CAWSLLAGGYEQYF
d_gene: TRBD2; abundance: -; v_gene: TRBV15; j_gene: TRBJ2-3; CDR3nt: TGTGCCACCAGCAGCGGGGGGGGAGATACGCAGTATTTT; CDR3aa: CATSSGGGDTQYF
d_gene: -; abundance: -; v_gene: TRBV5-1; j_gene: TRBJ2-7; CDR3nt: TGCGCCAGCAGGGAGCAGGCAAACTCCTACGAGCAGTACTTC; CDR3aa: CASREQANSYEQYF
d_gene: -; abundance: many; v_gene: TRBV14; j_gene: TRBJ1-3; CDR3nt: TGTGCCAGCAGCCCCTCGGGGTTTAGTTTCAACACCATATATTTT; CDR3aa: CASSPSGFSFNTIYF
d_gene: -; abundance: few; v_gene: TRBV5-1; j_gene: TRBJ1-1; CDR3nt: TGCGCCAGCAGCTTGACGGCAGGGACTGAGAACACTGAAGCTTTCTTT; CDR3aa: CASSLTAGTENTEAFF
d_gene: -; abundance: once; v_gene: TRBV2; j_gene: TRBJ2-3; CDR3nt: TGTGCCAGCAGTGGCTGGGGGGATACGCAGTATTTT; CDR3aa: CASSGWGDTQYF